A selection of T cell receptor beta chains follows, all from one sample in a study of CD8+CD57+ T cells in acquired aplastic anemia. From the reads, TCRdb called clonotypes with MiXCR, one entry per CDR3 protein. Of around 180,000 distinct CDR3 sequences listed, over 40% are singletons. The material sequenced was sorted CD4+, CD8+, or CD8+CD57+ T cells (not recorded which) from PBMCs. The receptors were sampled from a human donor with aplastic anemia. The CDR3 runs from the conserved cysteine through the conserved F or W. D genes are given only for firm matches. Only some rows state a clone size, as once, few, many or a class for expanded clones.

v_gene: TRBV27
j_gene: TRBJ2-7
abundance: NA
d_gene: TRBD1
CDR3nt: TGTGCCAGCAGACTCGACCCGACGACAGGGGGTCGCTACGAGCAGTACTTC
CDR3aa: CASRLDPTTGGRYEQYF

v_gene: TRBV12-3/TRBV12-4
j_gene: TRBJ2-7
abundance: many
d_gene: NA
CDR3nt: TGTGCCAGCAGCTTAACCGCCAGCGCCTACGAGCAGTACTTC
CDR3aa: CASSLTASAYEQYF

v_gene: TRBV2
j_gene: TRBJ2-7
abundance: NA
d_gene: NA
CDR3nt: TGTGCCAGCAGATGGATGGCCTACGAGCAGTACTTC
CDR3aa: CASRWMAYEQYF

v_gene: TRBV25-1
j_gene: TRBJ1-2
abundance: NA
d_gene: NA
CDR3nt: TGTGCCAGCAGTGAATCGGCGTATTCCTATGGCTACACCTTC
CDR3aa: CASSESAYSYGYTF

v_gene: TRBV11-2
j_gene: TRBJ2-7
abundance: many
d_gene: TRBD1
CDR3nt: TGTGCCAGCAGCCTAATGGGGGGACAGGGGACCTACGAGCAGTACTTC
CDR3aa: CASSLMGGQGTYEQYF

v_gene: TRBV6-5
j_gene: TRBJ1-2
abundance: many
d_gene: NA
CDR3nt: TGTGCCAGCAGTGACTTGGGTGGCTACACCTTC
CDR3aa: CASSDLGGYTF

v_gene: TRBV7-3
j_gene: TRBJ2-3
abundance: NA
d_gene: NA
CDR3nt: TGTGCCAGCAGGTCACTCACCCCAGATACGCAGTATTTT
CDR3aa: CASRSLTPDTQYF

v_gene: TRBV2
j_gene: TRBJ2-3
abundance: few
d_gene: TRBD2
CDR3nt: TGTGCCAGCAGAGCGGGGATTAGCACAGATACGCAGTATTTT
CDR3aa: CASRAGISTDTQYF

v_gene: TRBV9
j_gene: TRBJ2-7
abundance: NA
d_gene: NA
CDR3nt: TGTGCCAGCAGCCAATGGGGATCCGAGCAGTACTTC
CDR3aa: CASSQWGSEQYF

v_gene: TRBV13
j_gene: TRBJ1-3
abundance: many
d_gene: NA
CDR3nt: TGTGCCAGCAGCTCAGGGAGCTCTGGAAACACCATATATTTT
CDR3aa: CASSSGSSGNTIYF

v_gene: TRBV2
j_gene: TRBJ2-1
abundance: NA
d_gene: NA
CDR3nt: TGTGCCAGCAGAACAGAATACAATGAGCAGTTCTTC
CDR3aa: CASRTEYNEQFF

v_gene: TRBV2
j_gene: TRBJ1-2
abundance: few
d_gene: NA
CDR3nt: TGTGCCAGCAATGGGGGGTATGGCCACACCTTC
CDR3aa: CASNGGYGHTF

v_gene: TRBV5-4
j_gene: TRBJ2-5
abundance: NA
d_gene: TRBD1
CDR3nt: TGTGCCAGCAGCTCCCCGGGACAGGGCAGTTTTGAGACCCAGTACTTC
CDR3aa: CASSSPGQGSFETQYF

v_gene: TRBV19
j_gene: TRBJ1-1
abundance: NA
d_gene: TRBD1
CDR3nt: TGTGCCACTCTCGAGGGACAGGGGAACACTGAAGCTTTCTTT
CDR3aa: CATLEGQGNTEAFF

v_gene: TRBV29-1
j_gene: TRBJ1-1
abundance: many
d_gene: NA
CDR3nt: TGCAGCGGGAAAAACAGTGAAGCTTTCTTT
CDR3aa: CSGKNSEAFF

v_gene: TRBV18
j_gene: TRBJ1-1
abundance: NA
d_gene: NA
CDR3nt: TGTGCCAGCTACGCCCAAACGGACACTGAAGCTTTCTTT
CDR3aa: CASYAQTDTEAFF

v_gene: TRBV9
j_gene: TRBJ1-1
abundance: NA
d_gene: NA
CDR3nt: TGTGCCAGCAGCGTAGGAGGTCCGAACACTGAAGCTTTCTTT
CDR3aa: CASSVGGPNTEAFF

v_gene: TRBV19
j_gene: TRBJ2-4
abundance: few
d_gene: TRBD2
CDR3nt: TGTGCCAGTAGTATGGGGCTAGCGGGAGGAACAATAGCCAAAAACATTCAGTACTTC
CDR3aa: CASSMGLAGGTIAKNIQYF

v_gene: TRBV5-1
j_gene: TRBJ2-7
abundance: many
d_gene: TRBD2
CDR3nt: TGCGCCAGCAGCTCCCAGGGGGGGGGGACTAGCGGGAGTGAGGAGCAGTACTTC
CDR3aa: CASSSQGGGTSGSEEQYF

v_gene: TRBV20-1
j_gene: TRBJ1-1
abundance: NA
d_gene: NA
CDR3nt: TGCAGTGCTAGCGGCAACATGAACACTGAAGCTTTCTTT
CDR3aa: CSASGNMNTEAFF

v_gene: TRBV12-3/TRBV12-4
j_gene: TRBJ1-2
abundance: NA
d_gene: NA
CDR3nt: TGTGCCAGCAGTGGACTTGGACAGAAATATGGCTACACCTTC
CDR3aa: CASSGLGQKYGYTF

v_gene: TRBV20-1
j_gene: TRBJ1-6
abundance: NA
d_gene: NA
CDR3nt: TGCAGTGCTAGATTAACGACGACCGATTTCCTTTCACCCCTCCACTTT
CDR3aa: CSARLTTTDFLSPLHF

v_gene: TRBV2
j_gene: TRBJ1-6
abundance: NA
d_gene: NA
CDR3nt: TGTGCCGGCCGGGGAAGTCAAAATTCACCCCTCCACTTT
CDR3aa: CAGRGSQNSPLHF

v_gene: TRBV6-2/TRBV6-3
j_gene: TRBJ1-1
abundance: few
d_gene: NA
CDR3nt: TGTGCCTCGTACAGGGAACCCACTGAAGCTTTCTTT
CDR3aa: CASYREPTEAFF

v_gene: TRBV12-5
j_gene: TRBJ2-7
abundance: NA
d_gene: TRBD2
CDR3nt: TGTGCTAGTGGTTTGGGGGCTAGCGGGCGAGCCTACGAGCAGTACTTC
CDR3aa: CASGLGASGRAYEQYF